This T cell receptor (beta chain) stems from a study of OX40 agonist ivuxolimab in advanced cancers. Overall study: The patients got ivuxolimab, which is an agonistic anti-OX40 (CD134) antibody. Dose-escalation patients were diagnosed with hepatocellular carcinoma, melanoma, renal cell cancer or head and neck cancer. Overall study findings and caveats: The study observed clonal expansion of CD4+ and CD8+ blood T cells by week 6 at 0.1 to 3.0 mg/kg. The study found among the lowest clonal expansion in partial responders at 0.1-3.0 mg/kg.

Details on this clone: The antigen is unknown.

The CDR3 length is 19 residues. The V and J ends lost 0 bases and 0 bases respectively, with 19 bases between them. CDR1 is LGHNA and CDR2 is YSLEER in the germline V gene. TCRdb keeps only in-frame clones here, not all; method: immunoSEQ multiplex PCR. The repertoire holds approximately 94,000 clones, about 90% seen once, with 0.65% to 0.85% in the top ten. The V gene is TRBV4-3, the J gene TRBJ2-3; D is unresolved. Here the sequenced sample was CD4+ or CD8+ T cells sorted from blood, taken in a trial of the OX40 agonist ivuxolimab. This receptor was obtained from an adult with an advanced solid tumor such as melanoma, head and neck, liver or kidney cancer. CDR3: CASSQDQPPGGSSTDTQYF. CDR3 bases: TGCGCCAGCAGCCAAGATCAACCGCCGGGCGGCTCTAGCACAGATACGCAGTATTTT.